A single sample is the source of the 32 T cell receptor beta chains below, sequenced in a study of shared clonotypes between healthy human individuals. Produced via immunoSEQ multiplex PCR; TCRdb's table is partial and in-frame only. This sample has about 2.3 million clones, with approximately 90% found just once. Sequenced material: naive CD4+ T cells from PBMCs. Subset meaning: CD45RA+ positively selected. Receptor source: a man between 18 and 29 years old in good health. Some clones in this sample may be carry-over from other donors' samples.

The chain has TRBV15 and TRBJ1-1, with 7 nucleotides matching TRBD1. Germline CDR1 reads LNHNV; CDR2 reads YYDKDF (reference sequence). J was trimmed by 6 bases and V by 3 bases; bases with no gene match: 13. CDR3 size: 16 residues. In DNA form, the CDR3 reads TGTGCCACCAGCAGCCAGGGGGGAGGGGGCATCGCTGAAGCTTTCTTT. Translating gives CATSSQGGGGIAEAFF.

This chain uses TRBV18 with TRBJ2-7; tentative D call: TRBD1 (5 bases). CDR3 length: 15 residues. The V end was cut by 3 bases, the J end by 2 bases, with 14 bases between. Looked up from germline, CDR1 is KGHSH and CDR2 is LQKENI. The chain's CDR3 is CASSPRQTNPYEQYF. For the CDR3, the DNA is TGTGCCAGCTCACCTCGACAGACGAATCCCTACGAGCAGTACTTC. Together with reference TRBV18 and TRBJ2-7, the CDR3 gives the full variable domain: NAGVMQNPRHLVRRRGQEARLRCSPMKGHSHVYWYRQLPEEGLKFMVYLQKENIIDESGMPKERFSAEFPKEGPSILRIQQVVRGDSAAYFCASSPRQTNPYEQYFGPGTRLTVT.

The genes are TRBV6-5 and TRBJ2-2, with unresolved D. Trimming shortened V by 7 bases and J by 0 bases, and 6 bases separated the two germline ends. This CDR3 comprises 13 residues. CDR1 and CDR2 (germline): MNHEY, SVGAGI. The CDR3 protein is CASTWPNTGELFF. Written as DNA, the CDR3 is TGTGCCAGCACCTGGCCGAACACCGGGGAGCTGTTTTTT.

The rearrangement uses TRBV29-1 and TRBJ2-2, with D possibly being TRBD1 (5 bases). The germline V gene encodes CDR1 SQVTM and CDR2 ANQGSEA. Trimming took off 5 bases at V and 0 bases at J, with 16 bases between the two ends. This CDR3 has 16 amino acids. CDR3 sequence (DNA): TGCAGCGTTCGGTCCAGGGCGAGCTCGAACACCGGGGAGCTGTTTTTT. This sequence encodes CSVRSRASSNTGELFF.

The rearrangement joins TRBV5-1 to TRBJ2-5; no clear D gene. The germline V and J ends were trimmed by 4 bases and 4 bases, with 11 bases remaining between them. Germline assignment: CDR1 SGHRS and CDR2 YFSETQ. This CDR3 contains 13 residues. CDR3 sequence (DNA): TGCGCCAGCAGCGGGGATTTAGGAGAGACCCAGTACTTC. It yields the protein CASSGDLGETQYF.

The CDR3 nucleotides are TGCGCCAGCAGCCCGGACAGGAGCTCCTACGAGCAGTACTTC. It specifies CASSPDRSSYEQYF. The chain combines TRBV5-1 with TRBJ2-7, with 7 bases that match TRBD1. The germline V gene has CDR1 SGHRS and CDR2 YFSETQ. This CDR3 is built from 14 residues. The V segment lost 4 bases and the J segment 0 bases; nucleotides outside the gene matches: 4. Filled out from reference TRBV5-1 and TRBJ2-7, the complete variable domain reads KAGVTQTPRYLIKTRGQQVTLSCSPISGHRSVSWYQQTPGQGLQFLFEYFSETQRNKGNFPGRFSGRQFSNSRSEMNVSTLELGDSALYLCASSPDRSSYEQYFGPGTRLTVT.

J is TRBJ2-1 and V is TRBV5-1; 10 bases map to TRBD1. The CDR3 spans 17 residues. In germline, CDR1 is SGHRS, CDR2 YFSETQ. V dropped 1 base and J dropped 7; count of bases not matched to a gene: 11. CDR3 sequence: CASSLPRGTGEGNEQFF. CDR3 DNA: TGCGCCAGCAGCTTGCCTAGAGGGACAGGGGAGGGGAATGAGCAGTTCTTC.

The genes are TRBV28 and TRBJ2-1; perhaps D is TRBD1 or TRBD2 (6 bases each). The CDR3 has 16 amino acids. Trimming stripped 5 bases from V and 7 bases from J, with 21 bases between. Germline-derived CDR1 and CDR2 are MDHEN and SYDVKM. The CDR3 loop is CASSPLGGPVGNEQFF. CDR3 coding DNA: TGTGCCAGCAGTCCGCTGGGGGGCCCGGTGGGGAATGAGCAGTTCTTC.

This clone was counted once. This chain joins TRBV19 and TRBJ1-2; D unresolved. The CDR3 covers 14 residues. Germline CDR1 is LNHDA and CDR2 is SQIVND (reference sequence). Deletions cut 3 bases from V and 8 bases from J, with 16 bases between. The CDR3 bases are TGTGCCAGTAGTATCGGGCTGGATCGAGGCGGCTACACCTTC. Its protein is CASSIGLDRGGYTF.

Note on this clone: Within the sample, other DNA sequences also encode this same CDR3. The V call is TRBV29-1, the J call TRBJ2-3; D call uncertain. Trimming shortened V by 3 bases and J by 2 bases, and 3 bases separated the two germline ends. CDR1 and CDR2 from the germline V gene are SQVTM and ANQGSEA. This CDR3 comprises 11 residues. The CDR3 DNA reads TGCAGCGTTGAGCTCACAGATACGCAGTATTTT. Translated, it gives CSVELTDTQYF.

Here the CDR3 DNA reads TGTGCCAGCAGCCCCGGCCCCTACAGGACGGGGAGCTCCTACAATGAGCAGTTCTTC. Amino acids: CASSPGPYRTGSSYNEQFF. The chain carries TRBV13 and TRBJ2-1; D possibly matches TRBD1 or TRBD2 (5 bases each). Germline V gene sequence: CDR1 PRHDT, CDR2 FYEKMQ (reference sequence). V was clipped by 5 bases and J by 0 bases, with 23 bases between them. The CDR3 is 19 residues long.

The CDR3 DNA follows: TGTGCCAGCAGAACCGGGACAGGGGTAGGAGAGACCCAGTACTTC. Its translation: CASRTGTGVGETQYF. The genes are TRBV28 and TRBJ2-5, with 10 bases aligning to TRBD1. CDR1 MDHEN and CDR2 SYDVKM come from the germline V gene. J gave up 4 bases and V 6 bases, and 8 bases lay outside the gene matches. The CDR3 contains 15 residues.

The V call is TRBV19, the J call TRBJ1-3; the D gene is possibly TRBD1 (5 bases). Germline V gene sequence: CDR1 LNHDA, CDR2 SQIVND (reference sequence). This CDR3 is 14 amino acids long. V shed 5 bases and J shed 4 bases, with 12 bases lying between them. The CDR3 DNA is TGTGCCAGTAGTTTCCGGACATCAGGAAACACCATATATTTT. Protein product: CASSFRTSGNTIYF.

The rearrangement links TRBV19 to TRBJ2-3, with TRBD1 matching 9 bases. Germline V lookup: CDR1 LNHDA, CDR2 SQIVND (reference sequence). After removal of 4 bases from V and 3 bases from J, the junction contained 11 bases not matched to a gene. This CDR3 contains 17 residues. The CDR3 spells CASSTIGTGNRTDTQYF. In DNA form, the CDR3 reads TGTGCCAGTAGTACGATCGGGACAGGGAATCGGACAGATACGCAGTATTTT.

The gene calls are TRBV5-1 and TRBJ2-6; TRBD1 or TRBD2 may be the D gene (5 bases each). CDR3 length equals 15 residues. V was cut by 3 bases and J by 0 bases, with 7 bases left in between. Germline V gene data show CDR1 as SGHRS and CDR2 as YFSETQ. The CDR3 bases are TGCGCCAGCAGCTGGGACGGCTCTGGGGCCAACGTCCTGACTTTC. This translates into CASSWDGSGANVLTF.

The chain recombines TRBV5-6 with TRBJ2-7; 8 bases agree with TRBD1. The CDR3 runs to 15 residues. CDR1 is SGHDT and CDR2 is YYEEEE in the germline V gene. J was trimmed by 1 base and V by 3 bases; bases with no gene match: 6. CDR3 sequence reads: CASSSQQGVSYEQYF. CDR3 nucleotide sequence: TGTGCCAGCAGCTCCCAACAGGGGGTATCCTACGAGCAGTACTTC.

The CDR3 reads CASTLQGPNEKLFF. Here the CDR3 DNA reads TGCGCCAGCACCCTCCAGGGGCCGAATGAAAAACTGTTTTTT. The chain is built from TRBV5-1 and TRBJ1-4; maybe TRBD1 (6 bases). CDR1 SGHRS and CDR2 YFSETQ come from the germline V gene. The CDR3 sequence is 14 residues long. The V end lost 6 bases, the J end lost 5 bases, and 14 bases lay between the germline ends.

This clone appeared a single time. J is TRBJ1-3 and V is TRBV4-3; weak D call: TRBD1 (6 bases). The V gene lost 3 bases and the J gene lost 1 base, with 13 bases spanning the gap. Germline V gene lookup returns CDR1 LGHNA and CDR2 YSLEER. The length of the CDR3 is 16 residues. In nucleotides, the CDR3 is TGCGCCAGCAGCCAGGGGGGGCTCGGGTCTGGAAACACCATATATTTT. Translating it yields CASSQGGLGSGNTIYF.

The chain employs TRBV7-8 and TRBJ1-2; D remains unclear. This CDR3 has 14 residues. Germline V gene data show CDR1 as SGHVS and CDR2 as FQNEAQ. Trimming took 2 bases from V and 8 from J, leaving 15 bases between them. CDR3 residues: CASSLTIWGNGYTF. CDR3 in DNA: TGTGCCAGCAGCTTAACTATATGGGGAAACGGCTACACCTTC.

The V gene is TRBV2, the J gene TRBJ1-5, with 11 bases lining up with TRBD1. The CDR3 spans 13 residues. The V segment lost 8 bases and the J segment 6 bases; nucleotides outside the gene matches: 3. The germline CDR1 and CDR2 sequences are SNHLY and FYNNEI. The CDR3 spells CASQGQGVQPQHF. CDR3 DNA sequence: TGTGCCAGCCAGGGACAGGGGGTTCAGCCCCAGCATTTT.

Notes on this clone: Other DNA sequences in the sample encode the same CDR3. The chain is built from TRBV5-1 and TRBJ1-1; unclear D gene. The CDR3 length is 13 residues. Trimming cost V 0 bases and J 3 bases, with 6 bases left between them. Germline values: CDR1 SGHRS, CDR2 YFSETQ. The CDR3 loop reads CASSLGGDTEAFF. The CDR3 DNA follows: TGCGCCAGCAGCTTGGGAGGAGACACTGAAGCTTTCTTT.

The chain has TRBV7-2 and TRBJ2-7; possible D gene TRBD1, 6 bases. This CDR3 has 16 residues. V lost 3 bases and J 4 bases, leaving 19 bases between the germline ends. CDR1 and CDR2 from the germline V gene are SGHTA and FQGNSA. CDR3 in DNA: TGTGCCAGCAGCTTGAGGGCCGACAGGTCCAGATACGAGCAGTACTTC. This translates into CASSLRADRSRYEQYF. Complete variable domain (other parts from reference TRBV7-2 and TRBJ2-7): GAGVSQSPSNKVTEKGKDVELRCDPISGHTALYWYRQSLGQGLEFLIYFQGNSAPDKSGLPSDRFSAERTGGSVSTLTIQRTQQEDSAVYLCASSLRADRSRYEQYFGPGTRLTVT.

V gene TRBV5-1 combines with J gene TRBJ2-7; D ambiguous. The CDR3 extends over 16 amino acids. CDR1 is SGHRS and CDR2 is YFSETQ in the germline V gene. Trimming took 2 bases from V and 0 from J, leaving 15 bases between them. CDR3 DNA: TGCGCCAGCAGCTTAATCCCACAAACGGCCTCCTACGAGCAGTACTTC. Protein product: CASSLIPQTASYEQYF.

This rearrangement joins TRBV27 to TRBJ1-1; D unresolved. Trimming removed 6 bases at V and 9 bases at J, with 17 bases between. The CDR3 sequence is 13 residues long. Per germline, CDR1 MNHEY and CDR2 SMNVEV (reference sequence). The CDR3 DNA reads TGTGCCAGCAGCAATCTTCGGACTGCCCAAGCTTTCTTT. It encodes CASSNLRTAQAFF.

The genes are TRBV2 and TRBJ2-7; D possibly corresponds to TRBD1 (6 bases). V lost 4 bases and J lost 3, with 10 bases in between. From germline, CDR1 is SNHLY and CDR2 FYNNEI. CDR3 length: 13 amino acids. CDR3 residues: CASSVGRGYEQYF. The CDR3 DNA sequence: TGTGCCAGCAGTGTCGGCAGGGGCTACGAGCAGTACTTC.

This chain connects TRBV29-1 to TRBJ1-5; D call uncertain. Germline CDR1 SQVTM, CDR2 ANQGSEA. The V end was cut by 6 bases, the J end by 2 bases, with 11 bases between. The CDR3 runs to 13 residues. This CDR3 reads CSVARSGNQPQHF. CDR3 nucleotide sequence: TGCAGCGTCGCCCGATCGGGCAATCAGCCCCAGCATTTT.

With regard to this clone: Other DNA sequences in this sample translate to the same CDR3. This chain uses TRBV7-2 with TRBJ1-1; 7 bases align to TRBD1. Germline V gene sequence: CDR1 SGHTA, CDR2 FQGNSA. This CDR3 spans 14 amino acids. V was pared by 3 bases and J by 3 bases, with 4 bases of the junction left unmatched. The DNA of the CDR3 is TGTGCCAGCAGCTTGGGAGGGGGCTACACTGAAGCTTTCTTT. The encoded protein is CASSLGGGYTEAFF.

V is TRBV27 and J is TRBJ2-2; 8 nucleotides line up with TRBD1. Germline CDR1 reads MNHEY; CDR2 reads SMNVEV (reference sequence). V was pared by 5 bases and J by 4 bases, with 9 bases of the junction left unmatched. The CDR3 totals 16 residues. Here the CDR3 DNA reads TGTGCCAGCAGTCGGTGGACAGGGTCGGGCACCGGGGAGCTGTTTTTT. Translated, it gives CASSRWTGSGTGELFF.

The chain combines TRBV6-5 with TRBJ1-4; 8 nucleotides match TRBD1. The CDR3 totals 14 residues. CDR1 and CDR2 (germline): MNHEY, SVGAGI. The V segment lost 5 bases and the J segment 7 bases; nucleotides outside the gene matches: 6. CDR3 nucleotides: TGTGCCAGCAGTAGACAGGGGTTACGTGAAAAACTGTTTTTT. Protein sequence: CASSRQGLREKLFF.

V gene TRBV9 combines with J gene TRBJ2-2; possible D gene TRBD2, 7 bases. V was trimmed by 6 bases and J by 6 bases, leaving 12 bases between them. The CDR3 extends over 13 amino acids. The germline CDR1 and CDR2 sequences are SGDLS and YYNGEE. CDR3 nucleotides: TGTGCCAGCAATGTCGGGGGGCCCGGGGAGCTGTTTTTT. Amino acids: CASNVGGPGELFF.

The chain carries TRBV27 and TRBJ1-3; tentatively, D is TRBD1 (6 bases). The CDR3 consists of 15 residues. Germline V gene lookup returns CDR1 MNHEY and CDR2 SMNVEV (reference sequence). V was cut by 6 bases and J by 1 base, with 13 bases left in between. CDR3 nucleotide sequence: TGTGCCAGCAGCAAAAGAACAGGGTCTGGAAACACCATATATTTT. Protein: CASSKRTGSGNTIYF.

This clone was seen once. V gene TRBV7-9 combines with J gene TRBJ1-3, with TRBD1 matching over 11 bases. Looked up from germline, CDR1 is SEHNR and CDR2 is FQNEAQ (reference sequence). V trimming: 1 base; J trimming: 5 bases; junction bases outside the gene matches: 4. The CDR3 consists of 16 residues. CDR3 sequence (DNA): TGTGCCAGCAGCTTAGGTGGACAGGGGGCGCGAAACACCATATATTTT. It encodes CASSLGGQGARNTIYF. Using reference TRBV7-9 and TRBJ1-3 for the parts outside the CDR3, the full variable domain is DTGVSQNPRHKITKRGQNVTFRCDPISEHNRLYWYRQTLGQGPEFLTYFQNEAQLEKSRLLSDRFSAERPKGSFSTLEIQRTEQGDSAMYLCASSLGGQGARNTIYFGEGSWLTVV.